Listed here is a single TCR beta chain. This clone's antigen is unknown. Base qualities are not provided; no much larger clone lies one nucleotide away. These data originate in a study of control samples from healthy donors and cancer patients (dated by TCRdb to about 2020). Preparation of the library involved the immunoSEQ multiplex PCR assay. TCRdb re-hosts the immuneACCESS table, in-frame sequences only. Its copies lack some clones; in the studies checked, an unresolved V gene accounts for under half of them, and the cause for the rest is not known. Here the sample has about 110,000 clones; 80% to 95% occur a single time. The ten largest clonotypes hold 7.8% of the sample. Sequences were obtained from blood. The TCR was taken from a woman younger than 30 in good health.

CDR3 sequence: CASSYSSALYEQYF. The sequenced DNA: TGTGCCAGCAGTTACTCGAGTGCCCTCTACGAGCAGTACTTC. This chain joins TRBV6-2 or TRBV6-3 to TRBJ2-7, with the D gene uncertain. The CDR3 has 14 amino acids, counting the end cysteine and phenylalanine. Solely the CDR3 DNA is kept, with 42 bases framed from the first base. At the junction V is shortened by 0 bases and J by 3 bases, with 9 bases in between. The germline V gene sets CDR1 to MNHEY and CDR2 to SVGEGT.